One TCR beta chain is described in this entry. The antigen it recognizes is unknown. Base qualities were left out, and no much larger clone turns up one base away. The donors were healthy, HIV-negative adults who had no recently reported acute infections or vaccinations. Only Caucasian adults living in Nashville, Tennessee, USA were represented among the donors. Magnetic negative selection was used to enrich CD4+ T cells, after which naive cells were positively selected on CD45RA and the negative fraction became the memory subset. Blood was collected by leukapheresis, and PBMCs were isolated by Ficoll-Histopaque density gradient centrifugation and then cryopreserved in liquid nitrogen vapor phase. Analytical flow cytometry was used to check the purity and quantity of every magnetically sorted T cell population. From each sorted fraction, genomic DNA was isolated and quantified by UV absorbance on a Nanodrop 2000c.

CDR1 is given as MNHNY and CDR2 as SVGAGI, both from the germline V gene (reference sequence). From the cysteine up to the phenylalanine, the CDR3 has a length of 13 residues. Only the CDR3 portion is preserved as DNA: 39 bases, with reading frame beginning at the first base. Trimmed from V: 9 bases; trimmed from J: 7 bases; junction bases lacking a gene match: 8. Using the deep immunoSEQ assay, multiplex PCR amplified TCR CDR3 regions from genomic DNA. For each cell subset, the extracted genomic DNA was distributed evenly across all wells of several immunoSEQ 96-well plates, and each plate served as one replicate. For sorted subsets, approximately 0.2 ug of genomic DNA, equivalent to around 29,000 T cell genomes, went into each replicate PCR. The purified libraries were quantified using a Qubit 3.0 fluorometer, sized with a Bioanalyzer 2100, and then quantified again using the KAPA Library Quantification kit. Every immunoSEQ 96-well plate was sequenced on a separate single-read 150-cycle Illumina NextSeq 550 flow cell. The original methods were these. Because the immunoSEQ output included only junctional sequences and no quality scores, the filtering could not be the same as the filtering used for full-length reads. Sequences were annotated with PyIR, a Python wrapper for IgBLAST v1.9, and V/J genes and CDR3 were assigned using IMGT germline references. Any read was removed if the V/J assignment was weak (E-value above 1e-6), the CDR3 was missing, or the read contained stop codons, out-of-frame junctions, or ambiguous translated residues. V3J clonotypes were defined as sequences sharing an identical inferred V gene, J gene, and CDR3 amino acid sequence. Percentage overlap between repertoires was computed as shared unique clonotypes divided by the size of the smaller repertoire. Three approaches were used to assess repertoire richness: RTK rarefaction, the Chao1 estimator, and Recon v2.1 estimates of unobserved clonotypes. Generation probabilities for all TCRbeta clonotypes obtained by the gDNA method from a handful of donors were computed using OLGA. The source is immuneACCESS, and TCRdb retained only in-frame sequences with V and J called. Part of the clones is not carried over; for the studies checked, unresolved V genes explain less than half of this, and the remainder is unexplained. From that table come the V and J calls and clone size; the DNA was used to work out D and trimming. The sample table contains some 650,000 clones; only one count was recorded for roughly 97% of them. Approximately 0.057% of the sample comes from the top ten.

These data are taken from a study of shared clonotypes between healthy human individuals (dated by TCRdb to the early 2020s). Study-wide context: A couple of women and a few men aged 18 to 49 years were included in the cohort. For each donor, three plates each were used for CD4 naive and CD4 memory, two plates were used for CD8 naive, and one plate was used for CD8 memory. The study deeply sequenced blood TCR repertoires of about five healthy adults to estimate repertoire size and the extent of clonotype sharing between individuals. Libraries were prepared and TCR repertoires were sequenced by different laboratories using diverse techniques, in order to increase sequencing depth and limit assay-specific biases. Between about 0.94 and 8.9 billion PBMCs per donor were obtained by leukapheresis.

The paper's findings and limits, for the study overall: Across a handful of donors, about 5% of naive CD4, roughly 3.4% of naive CD8, roughly 2.2% of memory CD4, and roughly 0.41% of memory CD8 clonotypes were shared. Because the study included a small number of donors, the genetic and exposure-history diversity represented was limited. Pairwise subsampling led to the expectation that sequencing depth would affect the degree of clonotype sharing among donors. Naive subsets generally had larger estimated clonotype richness than memory subsets did. Compared with non-shared clonotypes, the clonotypes found in all four sorted-subset donors had higher generation probabilities. Even with the large sequencing depth, rarefaction of the sorted-subset datasets indicated that sequencing was incomplete. Sampling was restricted to blood, and TCR repertoires in tissue are likely to differ from TCR repertoires in blood.

The TCR comes from a woman in her twenties or thirties in good health. The sample taken for sequencing was naive CD4+ T cells sorted from blood. The sample's cell subset or site label, decoded: CD45RA+ positively selected. The receptor chain draws on TRBV6-6 and TRBJ1-5; 8 junctional bases match TRBD1. The CDR3 corresponds to CASRPGGGQPQHF. The nucleotides read TGTGCCAGTAGACCAGGGGGCGGCCAGCCCCAGCATTTT.